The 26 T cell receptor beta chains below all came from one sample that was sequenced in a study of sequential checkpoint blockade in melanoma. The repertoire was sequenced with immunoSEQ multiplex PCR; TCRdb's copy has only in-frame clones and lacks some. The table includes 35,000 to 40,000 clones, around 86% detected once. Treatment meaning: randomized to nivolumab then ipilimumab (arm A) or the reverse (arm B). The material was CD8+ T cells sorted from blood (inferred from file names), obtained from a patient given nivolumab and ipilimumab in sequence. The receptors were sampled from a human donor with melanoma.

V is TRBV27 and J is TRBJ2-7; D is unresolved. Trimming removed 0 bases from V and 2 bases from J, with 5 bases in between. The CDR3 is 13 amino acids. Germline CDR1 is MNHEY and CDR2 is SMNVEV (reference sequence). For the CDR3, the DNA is TGTGCCAGCAGTTTATCCCCCACCTACGAGCAGTACTTC. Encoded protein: CASSLSPTYEQYF.

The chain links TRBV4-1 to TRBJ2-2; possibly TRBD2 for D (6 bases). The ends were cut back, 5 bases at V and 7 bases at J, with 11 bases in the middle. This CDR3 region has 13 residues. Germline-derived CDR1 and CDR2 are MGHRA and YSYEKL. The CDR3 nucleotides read TGCGCCAGCAGCTACGGAGGGGACGGGGAGCTGTTTTTT. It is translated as CASSYGGDGELFF.

Here the CDR3 DNA reads TGTGCCAGCAGCTCCTACGCGGGGTCCTACAATGAGCAGTTCTTC. This codes for CASSSYAGSYNEQFF. The chain links TRBV7-2 to TRBJ2-1, with D possibly matching TRBD2 (6 bases). V lost 4 bases and J 1 base, leaving 11 bases between the germline ends. Per germline, CDR1 SGHTA and CDR2 FQGNSA. This CDR3 spans 15 amino acids. The whole variable domain, filled in from reference TRBV7-2 and TRBJ2-1, reads GAGVSQSPSNKVTEKGKDVELRCDPISGHTALYWYRQSLGQGLEFLIYFQGNSAPDKSGLPSDRFSAERTGGSVSTLTIQRTQQEDSAVYLCASSSYAGSYNEQFFGPGTRLTVL.

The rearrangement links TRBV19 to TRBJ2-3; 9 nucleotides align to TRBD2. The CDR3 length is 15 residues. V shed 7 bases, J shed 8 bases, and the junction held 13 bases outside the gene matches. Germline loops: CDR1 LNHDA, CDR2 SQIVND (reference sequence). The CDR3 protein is CASKETSGSLGTQYF. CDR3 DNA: TGTGCCAGTAAGGAGACTAGCGGCTCTTTGGGTACGCAGTATTTT.

CDR3 in DNA: TGTGCCAGCAGCTCACCTGGGGGCGGACGAAATTCACCCCTCCACTTT. It is translated as CASSSPGGGRNSPLHF. The chain employs TRBV13 and TRBJ1-6; D is possibly TRBD1 (6 bases). The CDR3 length is 16 residues. V was pared by 4 bases and J by 7 bases, with 17 bases between. Germline V gene data show CDR1 as PRHDT and CDR2 as FYEKMQ (reference sequence).

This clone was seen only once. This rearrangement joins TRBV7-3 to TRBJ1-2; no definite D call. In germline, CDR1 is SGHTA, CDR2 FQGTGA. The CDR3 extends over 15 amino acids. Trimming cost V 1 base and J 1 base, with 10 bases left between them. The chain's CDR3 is CASSLKRKGNYGYTF. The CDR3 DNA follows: TGTGCCAGCAGCTTAAAGCGGAAGGGTAACTATGGCTACACCTTC.

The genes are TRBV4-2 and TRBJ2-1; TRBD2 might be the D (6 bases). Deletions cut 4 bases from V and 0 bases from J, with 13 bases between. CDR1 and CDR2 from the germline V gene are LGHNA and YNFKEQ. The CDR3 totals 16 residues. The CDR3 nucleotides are TGTGCCAGCAGCCCCATAGCGGAGAGCTCCTACAATGAGCAGTTCTTC. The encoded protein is CASSPIAESSYNEQFF.

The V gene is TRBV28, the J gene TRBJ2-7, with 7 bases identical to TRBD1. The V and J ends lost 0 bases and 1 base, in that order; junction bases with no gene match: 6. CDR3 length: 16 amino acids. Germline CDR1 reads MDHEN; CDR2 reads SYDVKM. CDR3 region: CASSLWGTERSYEQYF. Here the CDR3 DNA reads TGTGCCAGCAGTTTATGGGGGACAGAGAGATCCTACGAGCAGTACTTC. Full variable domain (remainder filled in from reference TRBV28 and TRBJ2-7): DVKVTQSSRYLVKRTGEKVFLECVQDMDHENMFWYRQDPGLGLRLIYFSYDVKMKEKGDIPEGYSVSREKKERFSLILESASTNQTSMYLCASSLWGTERSYEQYFGPGTRLTVT.

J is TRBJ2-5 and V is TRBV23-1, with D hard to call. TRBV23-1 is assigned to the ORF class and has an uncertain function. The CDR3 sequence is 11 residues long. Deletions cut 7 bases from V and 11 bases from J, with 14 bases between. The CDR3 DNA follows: TGCGCCAGCACTCGAGGCGGAGAGCAGTACTTC. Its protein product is CASTRGGEQYF.

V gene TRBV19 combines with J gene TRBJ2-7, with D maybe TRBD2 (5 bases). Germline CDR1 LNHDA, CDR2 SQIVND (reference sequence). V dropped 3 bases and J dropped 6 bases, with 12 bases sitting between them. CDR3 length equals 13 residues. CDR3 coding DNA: TGTGCCAGTAGTATCGGCCCGGCGGGCGAGCAGTACGTC. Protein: CASSIGPAGEQYV.

The CDR3 bases are TGTGCCAGCAGCGTAGACGGGGGTAATTTTAATGAGCAGTTCTTC. This sequence encodes CASSVDGGNFNEQFF. The chain joins TRBV9 to TRBJ2-1; possibly TRBD2 for D (6 bases). The CDR3 has 15 residues. V gave up 0 bases and J gave up 7 bases, with 14 bases separating them. From germline, CDR1 is SGDLS and CDR2 YYNGEE. Full variable domain (missing parts from reference TRBV9 and TRBJ2-1): DSGVTQTPKHLITATGQRVTLRCSPRSGDLSVYWYQQSLDQGLQFLIQYYNGEERAKGNILERFSAQQFPDLHSELNLSSLELGDSALYFCASSVDGGNFNEQFFGPGTRLTVL.

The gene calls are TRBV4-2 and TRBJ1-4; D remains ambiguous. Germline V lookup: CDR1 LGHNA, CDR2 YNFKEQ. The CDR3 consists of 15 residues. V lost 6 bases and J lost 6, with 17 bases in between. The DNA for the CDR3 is TGTGCCAGCAGACACAATGAGGGTGTAGATGAAAAACTGTTTTTT. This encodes CASRHNEGVDEKLFF.

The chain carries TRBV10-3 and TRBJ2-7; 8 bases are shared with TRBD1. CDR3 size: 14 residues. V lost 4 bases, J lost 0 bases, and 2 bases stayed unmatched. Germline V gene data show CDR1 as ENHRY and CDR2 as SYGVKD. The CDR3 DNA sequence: TGTGCCATCAGTGGGACAGGGAACTCCTACGAGCAGTACTTC. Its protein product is CAISGTGNSYEQYF.

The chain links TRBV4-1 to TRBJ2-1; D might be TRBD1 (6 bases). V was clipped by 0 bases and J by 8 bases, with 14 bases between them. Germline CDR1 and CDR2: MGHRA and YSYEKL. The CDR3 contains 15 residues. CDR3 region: CASSQDEQGRDEQFF. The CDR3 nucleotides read TGCGCCAGCAGCCAAGATGAGCAGGGGCGGGATGAGCAGTTCTTC.

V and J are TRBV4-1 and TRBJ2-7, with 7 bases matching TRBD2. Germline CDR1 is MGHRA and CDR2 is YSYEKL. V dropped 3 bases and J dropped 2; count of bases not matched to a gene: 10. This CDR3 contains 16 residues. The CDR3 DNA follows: TGCGCCAGCAGCCAGTCCCCACTAGCGAAGACCTACGAGCAGTACTTC. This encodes CASSQSPLAKTYEQYF.

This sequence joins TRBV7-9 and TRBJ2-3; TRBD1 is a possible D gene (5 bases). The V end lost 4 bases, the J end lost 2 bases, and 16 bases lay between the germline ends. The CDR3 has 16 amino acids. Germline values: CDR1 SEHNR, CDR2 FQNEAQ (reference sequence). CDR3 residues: CASSSLHRGNTDTQYF. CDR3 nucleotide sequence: TGTGCCAGCAGCTCCTTACATAGGGGAAACACAGATACGCAGTATTTT.

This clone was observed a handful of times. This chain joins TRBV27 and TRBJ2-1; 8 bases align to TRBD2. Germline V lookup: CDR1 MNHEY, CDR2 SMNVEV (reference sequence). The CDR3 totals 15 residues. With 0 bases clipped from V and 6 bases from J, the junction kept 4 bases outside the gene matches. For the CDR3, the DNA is TGTGCCAGCAGTTTATCGTGGCTAGCGGGCAATGAGCAGTTCTTC. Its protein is CASSLSWLAGNEQFF.

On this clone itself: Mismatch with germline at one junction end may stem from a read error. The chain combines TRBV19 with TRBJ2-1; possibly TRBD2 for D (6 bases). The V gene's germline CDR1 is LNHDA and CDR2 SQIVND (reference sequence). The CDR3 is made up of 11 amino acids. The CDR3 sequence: CASAGFPGRIF. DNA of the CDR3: TGTGCCAGCGCCGGGTTCCCGGGGAGGATCTTC.

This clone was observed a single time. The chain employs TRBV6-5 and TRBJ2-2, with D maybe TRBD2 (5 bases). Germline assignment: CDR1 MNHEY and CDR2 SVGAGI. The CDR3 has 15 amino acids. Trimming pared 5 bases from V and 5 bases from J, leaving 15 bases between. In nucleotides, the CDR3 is TGTGCCAGCAGTACCCTCGGGGTGTGGACCGGGGAGCTGTTTTTT. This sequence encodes CASSTLGVWTGELFF.

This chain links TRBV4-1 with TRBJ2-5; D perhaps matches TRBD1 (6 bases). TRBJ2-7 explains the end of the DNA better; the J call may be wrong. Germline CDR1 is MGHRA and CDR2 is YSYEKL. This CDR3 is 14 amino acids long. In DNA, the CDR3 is TGCGCCAGCAGCCAAGTGGGGACACCCTACGAGCAGTACTTC. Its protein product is CASSQVGTPYEQYF.

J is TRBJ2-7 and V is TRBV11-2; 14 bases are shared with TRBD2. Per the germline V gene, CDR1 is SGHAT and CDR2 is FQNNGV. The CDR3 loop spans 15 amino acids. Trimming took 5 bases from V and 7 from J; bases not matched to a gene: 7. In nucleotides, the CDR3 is TGTGCCAGCAGCGGGACTAGCGGGAGTTATGTGGAGCAGTACTTC. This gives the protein CASSGTSGSYVEQYF.

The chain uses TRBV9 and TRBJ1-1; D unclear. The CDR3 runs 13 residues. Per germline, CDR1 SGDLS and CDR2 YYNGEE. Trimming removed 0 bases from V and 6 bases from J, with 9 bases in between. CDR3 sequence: CASSVVAGAEAFF. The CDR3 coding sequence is TGTGCCAGCAGCGTAGTCGCAGGCGCTGAAGCTTTCTTT. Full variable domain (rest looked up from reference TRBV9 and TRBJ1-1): DSGVTQTPKHLITATGQRVTLRCSPRSGDLSVYWYQQSLDQGLQFLIQYYNGEERAKGNILERFSAQQFPDLHSELNLSSLELGDSALYFCASSVVAGAEAFFGQGTRLTVV.

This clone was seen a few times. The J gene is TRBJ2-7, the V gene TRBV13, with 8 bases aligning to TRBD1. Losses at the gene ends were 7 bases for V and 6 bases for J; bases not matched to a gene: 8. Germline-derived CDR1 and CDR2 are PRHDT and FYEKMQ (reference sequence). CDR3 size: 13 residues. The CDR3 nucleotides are TGTGCCAGCACCGGACAGGGTGGTGGCGAGCAGTACGTC. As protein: CASTGQGGGEQYV.

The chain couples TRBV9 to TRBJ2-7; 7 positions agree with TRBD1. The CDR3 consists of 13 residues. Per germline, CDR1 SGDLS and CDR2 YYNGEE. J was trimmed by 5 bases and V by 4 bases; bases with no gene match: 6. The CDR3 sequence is CASSPTGPHEQYF. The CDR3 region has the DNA TGTGCCAGCAGCCCGACAGGGCCGCACGAGCAGTACTTC.

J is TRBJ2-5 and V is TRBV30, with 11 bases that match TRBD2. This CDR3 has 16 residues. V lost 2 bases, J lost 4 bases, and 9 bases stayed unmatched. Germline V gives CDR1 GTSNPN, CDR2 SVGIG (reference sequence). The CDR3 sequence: CAWSSTSGNLAETQYF. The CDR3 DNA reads TGTGCCTGGAGTTCGACTAGCGGGAATTTGGCAGAGACCCAGTACTTC. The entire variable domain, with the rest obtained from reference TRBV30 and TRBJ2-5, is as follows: SQTIHQWPATLVQPVGSPLSLECTVEGTSNPNLYWYRQAAGRGLQLLFYSVGIGQISSEVPQNLSASRPQDRQFILSSKKLLLSDSGFYLCAWSSTSGNLAETQYFGPGTRLLVL.

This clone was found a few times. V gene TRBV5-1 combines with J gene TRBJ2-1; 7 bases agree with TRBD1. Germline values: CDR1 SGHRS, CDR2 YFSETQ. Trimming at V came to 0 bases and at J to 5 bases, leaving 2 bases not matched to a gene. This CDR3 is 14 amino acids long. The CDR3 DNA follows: TGCGCCAGCAGCTTGGCGGGGACAGACAATGAGCAGTTCTTC. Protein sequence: CASSLAGTDNEQFF.